This T cell receptor (beta chain) originates from a study of T cells in women clearing cervical HPV infection (dated by TCRdb to 2017 to 2018). At the level of the whole study: The cases were 20 to 25 women with histologically confirmed HPV16-related CIN3 or worse, and 2 of these cases were invasive cancers. The 20 to 25 controls were women who cleared a single incident HPV16 infection within 12 months without developing precancer or cancer. Blood from cases was collected at the visit where the lesion was first found, while blood from controls was collected once the infection could no longer be detected. For cases, a median interval of 149 days, with an interquartile range of about 90 to 210 days, was observed between lesion detection and blood sampling. Since HLA typing was available for only a few women, HLA type could not be ruled out as a confounder. This exploratory proof-of-principle case-control study, nested within the Guanacaste HPV Natural History Study in Costa Rica, compared TCR repertoires among women with different cervical HPV16 outcomes. Cases and controls were matched on age within five years and on year of sample collection. Cases had a median age of almost 35 years compared with 37 to 45 for controls, and baseline characteristics showed no significant differences between the groups. The parent cohort enrolled 10,000 or so women aged 18 or older in Guanacaste, Costa Rica, during about 1993 to 1994 and followed them for about 7 years. Quality controls consisted of five blinded duplicates per group, for a total of about 60 samples made up of 50 participants and about 10 replicates. The full study reports these points: Because T-cell numbers per sample were unknown, differences in richness could reflect varying T-cell content rather than repertoire biology. CIN3+ cases had significantly higher TCR repertoire richness than controls across sequencing depths, but evenness did not differ between the groups. Because of the cross-sectional design, the study could not determine whether the associations came before infection or resulted from infection, and neither effector/memory subsets nor HPV-specific T cells were isolated. Random forest classifiers that combined richness and V gene abundances separated cases from controls with an estimated AUC of around 0.87.

Worth noting for this clone: The antigen this receptor binds is unknown.

Using the immunoSEQ assay, multiplex PCR amplified TCR beta CDR3 regions from an average of approximately 1,200 ng of genomic DNA per sample. Primer bias was corrected in the assay by using a complete synthetic TCR repertoire to establish an amplification baseline. The amplicons were sequenced on the Illumina platform. The study's own analysis went as follows. Sequences were error-corrected by clustering with frequency ratios and a modified nearest-neighbor algorithm and were then analyzed in the immunoSEQ Analyzer with IMGT gene definitions. At each rarefaction depth, TCR richness and evenness were averaged across 20 rarefaction repeats, and samples with fewer sequences than that depth were excluded. Relative abundances of V, D and J genes were compared between groups using Wilcoxon rank sum tests, with FDR correction applied. Blinded duplicates gave an intraclass correlation of approximately 96% for TCR richness and an average of roughly 82% across under 75 gene segments. The clones in this table, taken by TCRdb from immuneACCESS, are in-frame only. Not every clone is retained; where verified, under half of the shortfall comes from an unresolved V gene, and the cause of the rest is unknown. The V and J calls and the clone size are those of that table, but D and trimming were determined from the DNA. The table for this sample shows 25,000 to 35,000 clones. Approximately 22% of the sample is taken by the ten largest.

Every participant had a single incident cervical HPV16 infection, and prevalent HPV16 infections were excluded. Cervical HPV DNA was detected by MY09/MY11 PCR, and genotyping was performed by dot-blot hybridization. Fifteen mL of heparinized blood were centrifuged, and the buffy coat was split into aliquots, frozen at -30 degrees C, and then kept at -80 degrees C. QIAGEN kits were used to extract genomic DNA from the buffy coat specimens. The sequencing sample was made of blood buffy coat. This sequence was found in a woman between 18 and 70 years old with a cervical HPV16 infection that either progressed to CIN3+ or cleared (not recorded which).

Here the CDR3 is given as CASSLTGGNTIYF. The DNA read from the CDR3 is TGTGCCAGTAGTTTGACAGGAGGAAACACC. The rearrangement combines TRBV19 with TRBJ1-3; TRBD1 could be the D gene, as 6 bases match. The CDR3 is cut off 3 residues early in the read; its end comes from the germline J gene. The germline V gene (reference sequence) sets CDR1 to LNHDA and CDR2 to SQIVND. Trimming at the junction amounts to 5 bases on V and 4 bases on J, and the germline ends lie 9 bases apart. Spanning cysteine to phenylalanine, the CDR3 consists of 13 amino acids. Only the CDR3 bases that were read are kept: 30 of them, in frame from base 1.